A single sample gave rise to the 13 T cell receptor beta chains below, sequenced in a study of blood T cells in healthy people across ages. The use of a sample-barcoded 5' primer and a J-beta primer mix characterized a second PCR of roughly 6 to 11 cycles. Each CDR3 protein is one row after TCRdb ran MiXCR on the 5' RACE reads. The data hold approximately 760,000 distinct CDR3 sequences, with around 25% observed a single time. These records were also assigned to another study, of T cells of mothers and their children.

The specimen sequenced was blood. These receptors came from a boy aged 5 to 17 in good health.

The chain recombines TRBV24-1 with TRBJ2-7; TRBD1 might be the D (5 bases). Germline V gives CDR1 KGHDR, CDR2 SFDVKD. The V end was cut by 0 bases, the J end by 0 bases, with 11 bases between. There are 16 residues in the CDR3. CDR3 DNA sequence: TGTGCCACCAGTGATTTGAACGACCAGGGCTCCTACGAGCAGTACTTC. This encodes CATSDLNDQGSYEQYF.

This clonotype appeared a few times. At one boundary the junction diverges from the germline segment, which might be a read error. V gene TRBV7-2 combines with J gene TRBJ2-5; D remains ambiguous. CDR1 is SGHTA and CDR2 is FQGNSA in the germline V gene. The CDR3 covers 14 residues. The CDR3 loop is CASRGDTGQGTQYF. As DNA, the CDR3 is TGTGCCAGCAGGGGCGATACTGGCCAAGGGACCCAGTACTTC.

The V and J genes are TRBV5-1 and TRBJ2-1; D gene uncertain. V lost 4 bases and J 4 bases, leaving 12 bases between the germline ends. This CDR3 is 14 amino acids long. CDR1 and CDR2 from the germline V gene are SGHRS and YFSETQ. Here the CDR3 DNA reads TGCGCCAGCAGCGGGCAGACCTATTACAATGAGCAGTTCTTC. Translated: CASSGQTYYNEQFF.

The DNA of the CDR3 is TGTGCCAGCAGCTTACGGGAGTGGACTGAAGCTTTCTTT. It codes for CASSLREWTEAFF. The chain is built from TRBV11-1 and TRBJ1-1; D gene ambiguous. Per germline, CDR1 SGHAT and CDR2 FQDESV (reference sequence). V was clipped by 2 bases and J by 5 bases, with 9 bases between them. The CDR3 has 13 amino acids. Full variable domain (missing parts from reference TRBV11-1 and TRBJ1-1): EAEVAQSPRYKITEKSQAVAFWCDPISGHATLYWYRQILGQGPELLVQFQDESVVDDSQLPKDRFSAERLKGVDSTLKIQPAELGDSAMYLCASSLREWTEAFFGQGTRLTVV.

This chain joins TRBV14 and TRBJ2-1; D is unclear. The CDR3 extends over 13 amino acids. V gave up 6 bases and J gave up 4 bases, with 10 bases separating them. The germline gives CDR1 SGHDN, CDR2 FVKESK. Written as DNA, the CDR3 is TGTGCCAGCAGTTCAGACCGTTACAATGAGCAGTTCTTC. Encoded protein: CASSSDRYNEQFF.

The rearrangement uses TRBV7-2 and TRBJ2-7, with D possibly TRBD2 on 5 matching bases. Germline CDR1 SGHTA, CDR2 FQGNSA. There are 13 residues in the CDR3. V was trimmed by 0 bases and J by 5 bases, leaving 8 bases between them. The CDR3 sequence is CASSLAVGDEQYF. The CDR3 DNA reads TGTGCCAGCAGCTTAGCCGTCGGGGACGAGCAGTACTTC.

This clonotype was counted only a few times. This chain connects TRBV28 to TRBJ2-5, with TRBD2 as a possible D gene (6 bases). The J call is uncertain, as TRBJ2-7 better fits the DNA end. There are 15 residues in the CDR3. The germline CDR1 and CDR2 sequences are MDHEN and SYDVKM. CDR3 sequence reads: CASSLFRDSSYEQYF. The CDR3 DNA follows: TGTGCCAGCAGTTTATTTAGGGACTCCTCCTACGAGCAGTACTTC.

This clonotype was observed a handful of times. The rearrangement uses TRBV5-1 and TRBJ1-1; 11 nucleotides align to TRBD1. V gave up 3 bases and J gave up 4 bases; unmatched junction bases: 5. The CDR3 has 15 amino acids. Germline lookup yields CDR1 SGHRS and CDR2 YFSETQ. The CDR3 sequence is CASSSGQGAVTEAFF. The CDR3 DNA reads TGCGCCAGCAGCTCAGGACAGGGGGCGGTCACTGAAGCTTTCTTT.

V is TRBV20-1 and J is TRBJ2-5; D might be TRBD1 or TRBD2, each matching 5 bases. The germline gives CDR1 DFQATT, CDR2 SNEGSKA (reference sequence). V was pared by 0 bases and J by 5 bases, with 19 bases between. The CDR3 spans 16 residues. The CDR3 region has the DNA TGCAGTGCTAGAGATAGCGACTTCCTACAGGAGGAGACCCAGTACTTC. Amino acid sequence: CSARDSDFLQEETQYF.

In its sample, this clonotype was seen many times. The V call is TRBV4-1, the J call TRBJ2-5, with D unclear. Germline CDR1 MGHRA, CDR2 YSYEKL. Trimming cost V 0 bases and J 0 bases, with 11 bases left between them. The CDR3 totals 16 residues. CDR3: CASSQDFGTYQETQYF. In DNA form, the CDR3 reads TGCGCCAGCAGCCAAGATTTTGGAACGTACCAAGAGACCCAGTACTTC.

The rearrangement joins TRBV4-2 to TRBJ2-1; D uncertain. Germline V gene sequence: CDR1 LGHNA, CDR2 YNFKEQ. The CDR3 is 14 residues long. Trimming shortened V by 1 base and J by 10 bases, and 14 bases separated the two germline ends. The CDR3 sequence: CASSQGVDPAEQFF. The CDR3 DNA sequence: TGTGCCAGCAGCCAAGGGGTCGATCCGGCGGAGCAGTTCTTC.

The CDR3 DNA sequence: TGCGCCAGCAGCCAAGAGCGACGGTCAAGGGGCTACACCTTC. Translation gives CASSQERRSRGYTF. V usage is TRBV4-3 and J usage is TRBJ1-2; D is undetermined. There are 14 residues in the CDR3. Trimming removed 0 bases from V and 8 bases from J, with 13 bases in between. The germline V gene encodes CDR1 LGHNA and CDR2 YSLEER.

V is TRBV28 and J is TRBJ2-5; 7 bases are a match to TRBD2. The better agreement between TRBJ2-1 and the DNA end casts doubt on the J call. The germline CDR1 and CDR2 sequences are MDHEN and SYDVKM. There are 15 residues in the CDR3. This CDR3 reads CASSFPFGGTNEQFF. The CDR3 DNA reads TGTGCCAGCAGTTTCCCGTTCGGGGGGACCAATGAGCAGTTCTTC.